Sequencing of this TCR beta chain was carried out in a study of T-cell memory formation after mild COVID-19 (dated by TCRdb to the early 2020s). General notes on the study: TCR sequence clusters from the two donors were found to be largely donor specific. T-cell clones expanding and contracting after mild COVID-19 in two donors were tracked by longitudinal TCRalpha and TCRbeta repertoire sequencing. The cohort was made up of two young adult volunteers, one female and one male, who were previously healthy.

Beyond this particular receptor, the publication reports: Whether the second-wave clones peaking on day 37 were SARS-CoV-2 specific was not confirmed. Clones contracting from day 15 to 85 had balanced CD4/CD8 phenotypes, while a second wave expanding from day 15 to 37 was biased towards CD4+. Only a couple of mild cases were covered in the study, and larger cohorts including severe cases with pre-infection samples were considered necessary. Contracting CD4+ clones were found mainly in CM and EM memory subsets, while CD8+ clones were enriched in EMRA. Some responding clones were detected in pre-infection memory, which suggested that pre-existing cross-reactive memory T cells had joined the SARS-CoV-2 response.

A note on this clonotype: There is no known antigen for this receptor. Per-nucleotide qualities are absent, and no much larger clonotype sits a single base away.

Reads for this sample came from an Illumina NovaSeq 6000. TCRalpha and TCRbeta cDNA libraries were built by 5'RACE with constant-segment primers, adding sample barcodes and unique molecular identifiers. RNA was extracted from every sample with Trizol reagent. Library amplification was performed in two PCR steps, and a second sample barcode and Illumina TruSeq adapters were introduced in the second step. Sequencing of libraries was performed on an Illumina NovaSeq with 2 x 150 bp paired-end reads. The published analysis was carried out like this. The reads were demultiplexed and collapsed into UMI-guided consensus sequences using migec v1.2.7. Using mixcr v2.1.11, the UMI consensuses were aligned to TRA and TRB V and J templates and assembled into clonotypes. Clonotypes were classified as expanded or contracted when called significant by both edgeR and NoisET, with noise models trained on biological replicates. For edgeR calls, a false discovery rate-adjusted p below 0.01 and a log2 fold-change threshold of 1 were applied. As an exploratory analysis of dynamics, max-normalized trajectories of the 1000 most abundant clonotypes were examined with PCA combined with hierarchical clustering. Each responding clone was given a CD4 or CD8 phenotype based on the CD4+ and CD8+ repertoires, which had been sequenced separately. TCRdb ran its own pipeline on the public reads, namely fastp trimming at Q25 and MiXCR clone calling, and kept in-frame beta chains. Each record represents a unique CDR3 protein, reported with the most common genes and DNA among its rows. The authors' filters were not applied to this entry. A total of roughly 550,000 distinct CDR3 sequences appear in this sample, just over 20% of them only once. Jointly, the top ten make up about 12% of the sample.

The CDR3 goes from the cysteine to the phenylalanine over 16 residues. Of all the DNA, just the CDR3 is kept, 48 bases in frame from base 1. Trimming accounts for 2 bases at V and 3 bases at J, while the number of junction bases matched to no gene is 7. From a lookup of the germline V gene, CDR1 and CDR2 are SGDLS and YYNGEE. PBMCs were isolated by Ficoll-Paque density gradient centrifugation. Specimen: PBMCs or a T cell subset sorted from them (not recorded which). The V and J genes are TRBV9 and TRBJ2-2, and 7 bases in between align with TRBD1. This TCR was sampled from an adult woman who had mild COVID-19 (a few samples of this study predate the infection). The sample titles of this study are shuffled in the database, so cell type and time point are left out; the donor was told from shared clones. CDR3 sequence: CASSVQQGPDTGELFF. The DNA is TGTGCCAGCAGCGTCCAACAGGGGCCCGACACCGGGGAGCTGTTTTTT. With the portions outside the CDR3 filled from the reference TRBV9 and TRBJ2-2 genes, the complete variable region becomes DSGVTQTPKHLITATGQRVTLRCSPRSGDLSVYWYQQSLDQGLQFLIQYYNGEERAKGNILERFSAQQFPDLHSELNLSSLELGDSALYFCASSVQQGPDTGELFFGEGSRLTVL.